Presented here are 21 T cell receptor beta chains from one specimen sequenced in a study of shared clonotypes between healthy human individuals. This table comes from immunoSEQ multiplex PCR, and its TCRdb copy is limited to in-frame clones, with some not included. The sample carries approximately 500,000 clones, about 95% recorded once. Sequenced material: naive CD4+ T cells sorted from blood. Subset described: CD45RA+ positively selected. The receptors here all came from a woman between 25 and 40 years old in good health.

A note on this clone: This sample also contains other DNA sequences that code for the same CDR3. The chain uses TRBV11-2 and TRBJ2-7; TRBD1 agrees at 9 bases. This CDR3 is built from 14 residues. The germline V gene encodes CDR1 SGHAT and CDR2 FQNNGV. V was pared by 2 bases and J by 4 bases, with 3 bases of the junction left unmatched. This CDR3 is CASSLLGQGYEQYF. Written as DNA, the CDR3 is TGTGCCAGCAGCTTATTAGGACAGGGGTACGAGCAGTACTTC.

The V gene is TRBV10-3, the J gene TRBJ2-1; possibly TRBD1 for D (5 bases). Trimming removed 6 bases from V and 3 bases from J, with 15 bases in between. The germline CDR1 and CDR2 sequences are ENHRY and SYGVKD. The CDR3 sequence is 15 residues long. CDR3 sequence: CAIRTAGPDYNEQFF. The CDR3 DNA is TGTGCCATCAGGACTGCAGGGCCTGACTACAATGAGCAGTTCTTC.

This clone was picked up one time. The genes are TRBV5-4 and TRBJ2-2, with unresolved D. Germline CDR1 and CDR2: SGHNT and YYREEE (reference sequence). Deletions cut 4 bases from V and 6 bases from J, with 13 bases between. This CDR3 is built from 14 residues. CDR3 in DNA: TGTGCCAGCAGCCTTGACTTAAGTTCCGGGGAGCTGTTTTTT. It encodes CASSLDLSSGELFF.

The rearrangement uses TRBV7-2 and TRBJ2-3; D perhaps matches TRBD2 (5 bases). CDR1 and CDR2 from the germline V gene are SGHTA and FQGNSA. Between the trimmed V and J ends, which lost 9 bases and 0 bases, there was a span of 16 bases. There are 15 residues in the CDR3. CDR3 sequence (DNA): TGTGCCAGTAGCGCCGCCAGCCTTAGCACAGATACGCAGTATTTT. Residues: CASSAASLSTDTQYF.

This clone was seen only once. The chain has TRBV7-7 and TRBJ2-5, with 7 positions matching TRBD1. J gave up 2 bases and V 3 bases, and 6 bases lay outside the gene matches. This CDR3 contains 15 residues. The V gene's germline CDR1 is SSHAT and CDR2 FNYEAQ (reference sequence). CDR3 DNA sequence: TGTGCCAGCAGCTTTCATCCGGGACAGCAAGAGACCCAGTACTTC. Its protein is CASSFHPGQQETQYF. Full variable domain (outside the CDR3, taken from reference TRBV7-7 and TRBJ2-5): GAGVSQSPRYKVTKRGQDVTLRCDPISSHATLYWYQQALGQGPEFLTYFNYEAQPDKSGLPSDRFSAERPEGSISTLTIQRTEQRDSAMYRCASSFHPGQQETQYFGPGTRLLVL.

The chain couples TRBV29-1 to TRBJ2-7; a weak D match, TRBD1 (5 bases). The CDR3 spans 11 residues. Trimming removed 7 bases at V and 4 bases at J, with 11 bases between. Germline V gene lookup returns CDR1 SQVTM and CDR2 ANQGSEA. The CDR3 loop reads CSALQGYEQYF. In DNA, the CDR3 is TGCAGCGCGCTCCAGGGTTACGAGCAGTACTTC.

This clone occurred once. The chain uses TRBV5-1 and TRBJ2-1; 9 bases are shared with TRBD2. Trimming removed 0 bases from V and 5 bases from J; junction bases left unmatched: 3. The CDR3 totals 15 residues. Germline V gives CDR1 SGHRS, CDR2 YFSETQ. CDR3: CASSLDLAGNNEQFF. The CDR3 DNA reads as TGCGCCAGCAGCTTGGATCTAGCGGGAAACAATGAGCAGTTCTTC.

The CDR3 nucleotides are TGCGCCAGCAGCCCGGACAGGGCTAATGAAAAACTGTTTTTT. This translates into CASSPDRANEKLFF. V and J are TRBV5-1 and TRBJ1-4; 8 positions match TRBD1. The CDR3 totals 14 residues. Germline loops: CDR1 SGHRS, CDR2 YFSETQ. Trimming removed 4 bases from V and 3 bases from J; junction bases left unmatched: 2.

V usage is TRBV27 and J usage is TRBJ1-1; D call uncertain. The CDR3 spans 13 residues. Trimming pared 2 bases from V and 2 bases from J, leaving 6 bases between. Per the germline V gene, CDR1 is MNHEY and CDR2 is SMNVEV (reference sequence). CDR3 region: CASSLGRNTEAFF. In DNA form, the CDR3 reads TGTGCCAGCAGTTTAGGCAGAAACACTGAAGCTTTCTTT.

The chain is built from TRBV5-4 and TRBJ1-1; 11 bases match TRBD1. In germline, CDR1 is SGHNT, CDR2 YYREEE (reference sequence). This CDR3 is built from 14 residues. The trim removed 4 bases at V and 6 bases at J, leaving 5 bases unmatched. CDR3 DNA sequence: TGTGCCAGCAGCGGGGACAGGGGGTTCCCTGAAGCTTTCTTT. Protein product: CASSGDRGFPEAFF. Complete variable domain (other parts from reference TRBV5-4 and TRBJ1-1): ETGVTQSPTHLIKTRGQQVTLRCSSQSGHNTVSWYQQALGQGPQFIFQYYREEENGRGNFPPRFSGLQFPNYSSELNVNALELDDSALYLCASSGDRGFPEAFFGQGTRLTVV.

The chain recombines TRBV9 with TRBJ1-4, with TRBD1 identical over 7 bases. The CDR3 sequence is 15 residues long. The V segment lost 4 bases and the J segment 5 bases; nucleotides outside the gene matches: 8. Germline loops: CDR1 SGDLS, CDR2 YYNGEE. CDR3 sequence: CASSPRRTGNEKLFF. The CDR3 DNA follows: TGTGCCAGCAGCCCAAGACGGACAGGCAATGAAAAACTGTTTTTT.

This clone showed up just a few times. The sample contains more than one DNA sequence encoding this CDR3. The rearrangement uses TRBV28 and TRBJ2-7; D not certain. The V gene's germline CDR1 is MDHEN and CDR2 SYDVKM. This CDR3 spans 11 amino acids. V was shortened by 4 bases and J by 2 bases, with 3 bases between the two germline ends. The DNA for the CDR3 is TGTGCCAGCAGTTCCCCCTACGAGCAGTACTTC. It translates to CASSSPYEQYF.

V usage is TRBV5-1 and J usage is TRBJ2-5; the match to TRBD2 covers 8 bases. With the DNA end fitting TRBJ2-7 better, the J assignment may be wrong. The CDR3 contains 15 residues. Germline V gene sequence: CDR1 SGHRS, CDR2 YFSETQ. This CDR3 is CASSPHSGSSYEQYF. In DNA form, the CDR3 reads TGCGCCAGCAGCCCCCACAGCGGGAGCTCCTACGAGCAGTACTTC.

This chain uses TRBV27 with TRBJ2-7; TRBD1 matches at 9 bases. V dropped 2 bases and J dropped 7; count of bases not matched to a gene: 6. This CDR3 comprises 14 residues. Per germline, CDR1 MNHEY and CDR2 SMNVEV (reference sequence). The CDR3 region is CASSLADRGWEQYF. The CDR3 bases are TGTGCCAGCAGTTTAGCTGACAGGGGGTGGGAGCAGTACTTC.

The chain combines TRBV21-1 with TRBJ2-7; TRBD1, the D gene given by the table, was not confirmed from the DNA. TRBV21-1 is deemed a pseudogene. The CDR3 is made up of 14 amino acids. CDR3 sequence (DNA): TGTGCCAGCAGCATAGGACAGGGGGCAGCCGAGCAGTACTTC. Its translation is CASSIGQGAAEQYF.

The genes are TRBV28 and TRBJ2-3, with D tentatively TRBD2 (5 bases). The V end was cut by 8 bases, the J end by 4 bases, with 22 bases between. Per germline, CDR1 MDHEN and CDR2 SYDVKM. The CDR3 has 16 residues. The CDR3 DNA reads TGTGCCAGCCCCCCCGTTCCCGGCCCGCGGGCAGATACGCAGTATTTT. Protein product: CASPPVPGPRADTQYF.

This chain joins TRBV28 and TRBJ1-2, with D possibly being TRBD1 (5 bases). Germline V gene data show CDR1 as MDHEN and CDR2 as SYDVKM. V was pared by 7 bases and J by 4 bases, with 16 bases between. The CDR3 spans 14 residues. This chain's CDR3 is CASNLYGQGYGYTF. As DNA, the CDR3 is TGTGCCAGCAACTTGTACGGCCAGGGCTATGGCTACACCTTC.

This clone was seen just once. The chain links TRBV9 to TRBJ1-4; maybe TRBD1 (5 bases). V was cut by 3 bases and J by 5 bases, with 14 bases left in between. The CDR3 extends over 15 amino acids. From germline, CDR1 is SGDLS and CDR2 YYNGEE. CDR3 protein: CASSALGEPNEKLFF. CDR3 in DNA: TGTGCCAGCAGCGCCTTAGGGGAGCCGAATGAAAAACTGTTTTTT.

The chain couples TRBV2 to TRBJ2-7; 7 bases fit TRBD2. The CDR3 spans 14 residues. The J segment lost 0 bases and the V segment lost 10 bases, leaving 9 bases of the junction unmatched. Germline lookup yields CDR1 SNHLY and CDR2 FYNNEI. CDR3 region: CANRERDHSYEQYF. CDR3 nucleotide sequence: TGTGCCAACAGAGAGCGGGATCACTCCTACGAGCAGTACTTC.

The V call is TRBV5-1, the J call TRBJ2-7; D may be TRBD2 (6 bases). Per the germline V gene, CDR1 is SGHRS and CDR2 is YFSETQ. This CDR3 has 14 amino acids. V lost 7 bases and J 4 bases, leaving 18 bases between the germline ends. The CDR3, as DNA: TGCGCCAGCCGCACAACGGGCGGGGTGTACGAGCAGTACTTC. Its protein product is CASRTTGGVYEQYF.

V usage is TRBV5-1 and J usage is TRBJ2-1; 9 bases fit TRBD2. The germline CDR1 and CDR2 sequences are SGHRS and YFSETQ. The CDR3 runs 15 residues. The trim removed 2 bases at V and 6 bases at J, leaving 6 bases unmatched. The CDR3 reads CASSLIAGVGNEQFF. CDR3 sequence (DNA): TGCGCCAGCAGCTTAATAGCGGGAGTCGGCAATGAGCAGTTCTTC.